This T cell receptor (beta chain) comes out of a study of vaccination effects on CD4 cells after COVID-19. Under the ViraFEST assay, PBMC were stimulated with viral peptide pools so that antigen-specific CD4+ T cells expanded. Sequencing was performed afterwards. Researchers isolated CD4+ T cells once approximately eleven days of culture had elapsed. Approximately 2 million PBMC were seeded per well and grown in the presence of about 9.6 IU/ml IL-2 and around 10 ug/ml peptides. Cultures received IL-2 medium that replaced half the medium on days 3 and 7. CDR3 length: 17 amino acids. Germline CDR1 SGHTS, CDR2 YDEGEE. V lost 0 bases and J lost 1; bases outside the gene matches: 5. Worth noting for this clone: No antigen is known for it.

Clones were sequenced by immunoSEQ multiplex PCR, and TCRdb holds only the in-frame ones, with some missing. The sample includes approximately 54,000 clones, over 75% of them seen just once. This sequence joins TRBV5-8 and TRBJ2-3; 10 positions agree with TRBD2. The specimen was CD4+ T cells from PBMCs cultured with HCoV-229E spike peptides, collected before COVID-19 vaccination. This sequence was found in a human donor who received a COVID-19 vaccine. The CDR3 protein is CASSLAWLAGGTDTQYF. CDR3 coding DNA: TGTGCCAGCAGCTTGGCTTGGCTAGCGGGGGGCACAGATACGCAGTATTTT. Full variable domain (rest looked up from reference TRBV5-8 and TRBJ2-3): EAGVTQSPTHLIKTRGQQATLRCSPISGHTSVYWYQQALGLGLQFLLWYDEGEERNRGNFPPRFSGRQFPNYSSELNVNALELEDSALYLCASSLAWLAGGTDTQYFGPGTRLTVL.